These 2 T cell receptor beta chains originate from one sample sequenced in a study of beta chain features in type 1 diabetes. Notes on the study in general: Moderate but significant shortening of TCRB CDR3s was recorded in all four CD4+ subsets from Type 1 diabetes patients.

These receptors have no identified antigens. Sequencing targeted expressed TCRB transcripts, as all isolated RNA had been reverse transcribed. This table comes from immunoSEQ multiplex PCR, and its TCRdb copy is limited to in-frame clones, with some not included. The table has some 700,000 clones, 13% seen once. Sequenced sample: naive CD4+ T cells from blood. The receptor set was obtained from a man younger than 30 with type 1 diabetes.

Only a few counts were recorded for this clone. V is TRBV14 and J is TRBJ2-1; D not resolved. CDR3 length: 11 residues. CDR1 and CDR2 (germline): SGHDN, FVKESK. V lost 6 bases and J lost 9, with 9 bases in between. The CDR3 spells CASRSGGEQFF. The CDR3 DNA sequence: TGTGCCAGCAGAAGTGGTGGTGAGCAGTTCTTC.

The table lists this clone with a few counts. The chain is built from TRBV5-4 and TRBJ2-5; weak D call: TRBD1 (5 bases). V lost 2 bases and J 2 bases, leaving 7 bases between the germline ends. Germline lookup yields CDR1 SGHNT and CDR2 YYREEE (reference sequence). The CDR3 is 13 amino acids. The CDR3 region has the DNA TGTGCCAGCAGCTTCCCAGGGCAAGAGACCCAGTACTTC. This translates into CASSFPGQETQYF.